The rows below give T cell receptor beta chains drawn from one sample of a study of shared clonotypes between healthy human individuals. Produced via immunoSEQ multiplex PCR; TCRdb's table is partial and in-frame only. The repertoire holds some 2,000,000 clones, with around 96% as singletons. The sample comprised naive CD8+ T cells sorted from blood. These receptors were obtained from a man between 18 and 29 years old in good health. Both conserved end residues are part of each CDR3. The order of the fields is D gene, J gene, V gene, clone size, CDR3 protein, CDR3 DNA. The D gene is left open where the match is weak. Only some rows state a clone size, as once, few, many or a class for expanded clones.

TRBD1,TRBJ1-2,TRBV5-1,-,CASSPDRGGYGYTF,TGCGCCAGCAGCCCAGACAGGGGAGGGTATGGCTACACCTTC
-,TRBJ1-4,TRBV6-5,-,CASSPSNGNEKLFF,TGTGCCAGCAGCCCATCCAACGGTAATGAAAAACTGTTTTTT
-,TRBJ2-7,TRBV27,-,CASKTTGNRPEQYF,TGTGCCAGCAAGACTACCGGGAATAGGCCCGAGCAGTACTTC
-,TRBJ2-2,TRBV6-5,-,CASSYVSGTDTGELFF,TGTGCCAGCAGTTACGTCTCGGGGACGGACACCGGGGAGCTGTTTTTT
-,TRBJ2-7,TRBV29-1,-,CSALTGASYEQYF,TGCAGCGCCCTGACAGGAGCCTCCTACGAGCAGTACTTC
-,TRBJ2-7,TRBV7-9,-,CASSLPSGTGNEQYF,TGTGCCAGCAGCTTACCATCGGGCACAGGGAACGAGCAGTACTTC
-,TRBJ1-1,TRBV4-1,-,CASSHPGSGENEAFF,TGCGCCAGCAGCCATCCAGGGAGCGGGGAAAATGAAGCTTTCTTT
TRBD2,TRBJ2-3,TRBV30,-,CACGLAGPLDTQYF,TGTGCCTGCGGACTAGCGGGGCCTCTAGATACGCAGTATTTT
-,TRBJ1-1,TRBV11-2,-,CASSLEMTAYTEAFF,TGTGCCAGCAGCTTAGAAATGACTGCCTACACTGAAGCTTTCTTT
-,TRBJ1-6,TRBV19,-,CASSIDLDNGSPLHF,TGTGCCAGTAGTATAGATCTGGACAACGGTTCACCCCTCCACTTT
TRBD1,TRBJ1-5,TRBV30,-,CAWSVGQGSNQPQHF,TGTGCCTGGAGTGTAGGACAGGGGAGCAATCAGCCCCAGCATTTT
TRBD1,TRBJ2-7,TRBV5-6,-,CASSLGQGAKEQYF,TGTGCCAGCAGCTTGGGACAGGGGGCGAAAGAGCAGTACTTC
-,TRBJ1-1,TRBV28,-,CASSSGEGNTEAFF,TGTGCCAGCAGTTCCGGGGAGGGGAACACTGAAGCTTTCTTT
-,TRBJ2-3,TRBV5-1,-,CASSLEQPKSGTDTQYF,TGCGCCAGCAGCTTGGAACAGCCCAAATCGGGCACAGATACGCAGTATTTT
-,TRBJ2-1,TRBV6-5,once,CASSYGLGSNEQFF,TGTGCCAGCAGTTACGGTCTGGGTTCCAATGAGCAGTTCTTC
-,TRBJ2-3,TRBV2,once,CASSERALPPSTDTQYF,TGTGCCAGCAGTGAAAGGGCCCTCCCCCCAAGCACAGATACGCAGTATTTT
-,TRBJ2-1,TRBV6-5,-,CASSYSSDNEQFF,TGTGCCAGCAGTTACTCGTCGGACAATGAGCAGTTCTTC
TRBD2,TRBJ2-5,TRBV12-5,once,CASGLEGLAGVETQYF,TGTGCTAGTGGTTTGGAGGGCCTAGCGGGAGTGGAGACCCAGTACTTC
-,TRBJ2-5,TRBV5-1,-,CASSSEDETQYF,TGCGCCAGCAGCTCGGAAGATGAGACCCAGTACTTC
TRBD2,TRBJ2-7,TRBV30,-,CAWSVRGGGYEQYF,TGTGCCTGGAGTGTACGCGGGGGAGGGTACGAGCAGTACTTC
-,TRBJ2-7,TRBV7-9,-,CASSLGDSYEQYF,TGTGCCAGCAGCTTAGGAGATTCCTACGAGCAGTACTTC
-,TRBJ2-5,TRBV6-5,-,CASSYGLHYQETQYF,TGTGCCAGCAGTTACGGGCTACACTATCAAGAGACCCAGTACTTC
-,TRBJ2-7,TRBV4-3,-,CASSQDGSYPSYEQYF,TGCGCCAGCAGCCAAGACGGATCCTATCCCTCCTACGAGCAGTACTTC
-,TRBJ1-2,TRBV27,few,CASSFGGNYGYTF,TGTGCCAGCAGTTTCGGGGGCAACTATGGCTACACCTTC
-,TRBJ2-5,TRBV13,-,CASSLFQNQYQETQYF,TGTGCCAGCAGCTTATTCCAGAACCAGTACCAAGAGACCCAGTACTTC
TRBD2,TRBJ2-1,TRBV19,-,CASSLAGFNEQFF,TGTGCCAGTAGTCTAGCGGGATTCAATGAGCAGTTCTTC
-,TRBJ1-2,TRBV27,-,CASSDRLYGYTF,TGTGCCAGCTCCGACAGACTCTATGGCTACACCTTC
TRBD2,TRBJ2-1,TRBV5-1,-,CASRETSGYNEQFF,TGCGCCAGCAGGGAAACTAGCGGGTACAATGAGCAGTTCTTC